This TCR beta chain originates from a study of blood T cell repertoires in COVID-19. On the study more broadly: Acute-phase and convalescent COVID-19 samples originated in the United States, Italy and Spain. PBMCs, B-cell-depleted T cells, or T cells provided the cDNA or gDNA that made up the material.

Germline assignment: CDR1 MNHNS and CDR2 SASEGT. Trimming removed 3 bases at V and 9 bases at J, with 12 bases between. The CDR3 has 13 amino acids. In the original processing: Nucleated cell counts were estimated from reference gene primer amplification. Sequencing used immunoSEQ multiplex PCR; TCRdb keeps in-frame clones, though not all of them. V and J calls and clone size are as listed in that table; D and trimming were resolved from the DNA. Of a few hundred thousand clones detected, 84% appear once; the ten largest clones hold around 9.1%. Sequencing was performed on peripheral blood. This chain links TRBV6-1 with TRBJ2-1; D might be TRBD1 (6 bases). This receptor was taken from a human donor in a cohort sampled during active COVID-19. In DNA, the CDR3 is TGTGCCAGCAGTGAGACAGGTACTAGTGAGCAGTTCTTC. It specifies CASSETGTSEQFF.